These 19 T cell receptor beta chains were sequenced from one sample in a study of early stage breast cancer tumors. The table came from immunoSEQ multiplex PCR; TCRdb's copy has only in-frame clones and leaves some out. The table lists roughly 56,000 clones, about 74% of them singletons. What was sequenced was blood. The receptors were sampled from a person aged 25 to 40 with breast cancer.

The CDR3 sequence is CASSASGGVTEAFF. The CDR3 DNA reads as TGTGCCAGCAGTGCTTCAGGGGGGGTCACTGAAGCTTTCTTT. The V call is TRBV6-1, the J call TRBJ1-1; 7 bases line up with TRBD1. CDR1 MNHNS and CDR2 SASEGT come from the germline V gene. CDR3 size: 14 residues. Germline trimming cut 4 bases from V and 4 bases from J; bases unmatched to any gene: 6.

The chain combines TRBV7-3 with TRBJ1-1, with a possible D match to TRBD1 (5 bases). Germline V CDR1 and CDR2: SGHTA, FQGTGA. The CDR3 length is 15 residues. Trimming removed 1 base at V and 3 bases at J, with 12 bases between. The CDR3: CASSLIGVGDTEAFF. CDR3 sequence (DNA): TGTGCCAGCAGCTTAATCGGGGTAGGGGACACTGAAGCTTTCTTT. Filled out from reference TRBV7-3 and TRBJ1-1, the complete variable domain reads GAGVSQTPSNKVTEKGKYVELRCDPISGHTALYWYRQSLGQGPEFLIYFQGTGAADDSGLPNDRFFAVRPEGSVSTLKIQRTERGDSAVYLCASSLIGVGDTEAFFGQGTRLTVV.

This chain connects TRBV15 to TRBJ2-5; 10 bases map to TRBD2. Germline CDR1 LNHNV, CDR2 YYDKDF (reference sequence). This CDR3 is 17 amino acids long. The V segment lost 1 base and the J segment 5 bases; nucleotides outside the gene matches: 10. For the CDR3, the DNA is TGTGCCACCAGCAGAGGCCCTAGCGGGAGTAGTATGGAGACCCAGTACTTC. Its translation: CATSRGPSGSSMETQYF.

This clone was counted only a few times. The V and J genes are TRBV30 and TRBJ1-2; a weak D match, TRBD1 (5 bases). This CDR3 has 13 residues. In germline, CDR1 is GTSNPN, CDR2 SVGIG (reference sequence). Deletions cut 0 bases from V and 4 bases from J, with 9 bases between. The DNA of the CDR3 is TGTGCCTGGAGTGTAGGGGTCGGCTATGGCTACACCTTC. Protein: CAWSVGVGYGYTF.

The chain uses TRBV6-5 and TRBJ1-2; D remains ambiguous. The CDR3 totals 13 residues. Looked up from germline, CDR1 is MNHEY and CDR2 is SVGAGI. Trimming left V 2 bases short and J 2 bases short, with 6 bases between. Written as DNA, the CDR3 is TGTGCCAGCAGTTACATGTCCAACTATGGCTACACCTTC. As protein: CASSYMSNYGYTF.

This clone was detected once. The rearrangement links TRBV5-4 to TRBJ2-3, with 8 positions matching TRBD1. This CDR3 is 16 amino acids long. Trimming took 0 bases from V and 1 from J; bases not matched to a gene: 4. Germline V lookup: CDR1 SGHNT, CDR2 YYREEE (reference sequence). Here the CDR3 DNA reads TGTGCCAGCAGCTTGGATCTGGGACAGGGCACAGATACGCAGTATTTT. It specifies CASSLDLGQGTDTQYF. Looking up the rest from reference TRBV5-4 and TRBJ2-3 gives the full variable domain: ETGVTQSPTHLIKTRGQQVTLRCSSQSGHNTVSWYQQALGQGPQFIFQYYREEENGRGNFPPRFSGLQFPNYSSELNVNALELDDSALYLCASSLDLGQGTDTQYFGPGTRLTVL.

The chain is built from TRBV5-1 and TRBJ2-3; 11 bases align to TRBD2. CDR1 and CDR2 (germline): SGHRS, YFSETQ. Unmatched junction bases numbered 9, after V lost 4 bases and J lost 5 bases. The length of the CDR3 is 16 residues. CDR3: CASSASGGLAGDTQYF. CDR3 sequence (DNA): TGCGCCAGCAGCGCCTCGGGTGGACTAGCGGGAGATACGCAGTATTTT.

The chain couples TRBV4-2 to TRBJ2-6; D is unresolved. Germline CDR1 and CDR2: LGHNA and YNFKEQ. This CDR3 region has 15 residues. Deletions cut 1 base from V and 0 bases from J, with 4 bases between. The CDR3 sequence: CASSQGDSGANVLTF. The DNA of the CDR3 is TGTGCCAGCAGCCAAGGCGACTCTGGGGCCAACGTCCTGACTTTC.

The rearrangement links TRBV4-3 to TRBJ2-7; D may match TRBD1 or TRBD2 (5 bases each). The germline V gene has CDR1 LGHNA and CDR2 YSLEER. The CDR3 has 14 amino acids. Between the trimmed V and J ends, which lost 0 bases and 7 bases, there was a span of 13 bases. CDR3 region: CASSQDFPGREQYF. DNA of the CDR3: TGCGCCAGCAGCCAAGATTTTCCGGGGCGAGAGCAGTACTTC.

The chain joins TRBV5-4 to TRBJ2-2, with 11 bases identical to TRBD2. Trimming took 2 bases from V and 1 from J; bases not matched to a gene: 1. CDR1 is SGHNT, CDR2 YYREEE, per germline (reference sequence). The CDR3 has 16 residues. The CDR3 loop is CASSFLAGGNTGELFF. The CDR3 DNA reads as TGTGCCAGCAGCTTCCTAGCGGGAGGGAACACCGGGGAGCTGTTTTTT.

The genes are TRBV27 and TRBJ1-1, with a weak D call TRBD1 (6 bases). The CDR3 consists of 13 residues. Trimming took 8 bases from V and 5 from J, leaving 15 bases between them. CDR1 and CDR2 from the germline V gene are MNHEY and SMNVEV (reference sequence). The CDR3 region is CASHTGFGTEAFF. The CDR3 DNA reads TGTGCCAGCCATACAGGGTTCGGTACTGAAGCTTTCTTT.

The chain links TRBV6-1 to TRBJ2-7; D might be TRBD2 (5 bases). V was trimmed by 3 bases and J by 1 base, leaving 19 bases between them. The CDR3 runs to 17 residues. CDR1 is MNHNS, CDR2 SASEGT, per germline. The CDR3 DNA reads as TGTGCCAGCAGTGACCGTCGGAGTGGGAGAGGTTCCTACGAGCAGTACTTC. It is translated as CASSDRRSGRGSYEQYF.

The chain is built from TRBV27 and TRBJ1-1; TRBD1 might be the D (5 bases). CDR1 is MNHEY and CDR2 is SMNVEV in the germline V gene (reference sequence). The V gene lost 5 bases and the J gene lost 1 base, with 14 bases spanning the gap. The CDR3 is 15 amino acids. CDR3 residues: CASSSVGPSNTEAFF. CDR3 nucleotides: TGTGCCAGCAGTAGTGTGGGACCGTCGAACACTGAAGCTTTCTTT.

V gene TRBV4-3 combines with J gene TRBJ2-1; no clear D gene. Trimming pared 1 base from V and 6 bases from J, leaving 13 bases between. There are 15 residues in the CDR3. The germline V gene has CDR1 LGHNA and CDR2 YSLEER. CDR3 nucleotide sequence: TGCGCCAGCAGCCAAGTTCAGACCCCTAGCAATGAGCAGTTCTTC. Protein: CASSQVQTPSNEQFF.

This clone has just a few counts. V is TRBV5-4 and J is TRBJ2-7; D may match TRBD1 or TRBD2 (7 bases each). This CDR3 region has 15 residues. Germline CDR1 reads SGHNT; CDR2 reads YYREEE (reference sequence). The V gene lost 0 bases and the J gene lost 9 bases, with 19 bases spanning the gap. CDR3 residues: CASSLDLREGAVQYF. Here the CDR3 DNA reads TGTGCCAGCAGCTTGGATTTAAGGGAGGGGGCGGTGCAGTACTTC. Full variable domain (rest looked up from reference TRBV5-4 and TRBJ2-7): ETGVTQSPTHLIKTRGQQVTLRCSSQSGHNTVSWYQQALGQGPQFIFQYYREEENGRGNFPPRFSGLQFPNYSSELNVNALELDDSALYLCASSLDLREGAVQYFGPGTRLTVT.

The CDR3 here is CASTPGQVNEKLFF. DNA for the CDR3: TGTGCCAGTACCCCGGGACAGGTTAATGAAAAACTGTTTTTT. The genes are TRBV19 and TRBJ1-4, with 8 bases that match TRBD1. Germline V CDR1 and CDR2: LNHDA, SQIVND (reference sequence). The CDR3 contains 14 residues. J gave up 4 bases and V 7 bases, and 5 bases lay outside the gene matches.

The chain couples TRBV4-2 to TRBJ2-7; D may be TRBD1 (5 bases). V was shortened by 1 base and J by 0 bases, with 10 bases between the two germline ends. CDR1 and CDR2 from the germline V gene are LGHNA and YNFKEQ. The CDR3 covers 15 residues. The CDR3 DNA is TGTGCCAGCAGCCAAGCAAGGGGCGACTCCTACGAGCAGTACTTC. It specifies CASSQARGDSYEQYF.

To note about this clone: Within the sample, other DNA sequences also encode this same CDR3. The rearrangement links TRBV4-1 to TRBJ2-7; D perhaps matches TRBD2 (5 bases). CDR1 MGHRA and CDR2 YSYEKL come from the germline V gene. The CDR3 has 16 residues. Trimming cost V 0 bases and J 0 bases, with 12 bases left between them. CDR3 region: CASSQDHGGSSYEQYF. CDR3 DNA: TGCGCCAGCAGCCAAGATCATGGTGGGAGCTCCTACGAGCAGTACTTC.

This chain joins TRBV7-2 and TRBJ1-1; D is unresolved. CDR3 length equals 14 residues. Between the trimmed V and J ends, which lost 1 base and 1 base, there was a span of 7 bases. Germline V gene data show CDR1 as SGHTA and CDR2 as FQGNSA. CDR3 DNA sequence: TGTGCCAGCAGCTTAGGTGTTCGGAACACTGAAGCTTTCTTT. Translated, it gives CASSLGVRNTEAFF. Drawing the rest from reference TRBV7-2 and TRBJ1-1, the complete variable domain is GAGVSQSPSNKVTEKGKDVELRCDPISGHTALYWYRQSLGQGLEFLIYFQGNSAPDKSGLPSDRFSAERTGGSVSTLTIQRTQQEDSAVYLCASSLGVRNTEAFFGQGTRLTVV.